This T cell receptor (beta chain) was profiled in a study of T cells in Graves' hyperthyroidism and ophthalmopathy. Between the trimmed V and J ends, which lost 5 bases and 5 bases, there was a span of 18 bases. In germline, CDR1 is MGHRA, CDR2 YSYEKL. CDR3 length: 15 amino acids. PBMCs stemmed from approximately 10 ml fresh peripheral blood. Regions amplified from RNA transcripts were the TCR beta CDR3 regions. RT-PCR in the first round (using the HTBI primer set) targeted the TCR CDR3. TCRdb fed the multiplex PCR reads into MiXCR, producing one record per CDR3 protein. The repertoire has more than 500,000 distinct CDR3 sequences, about 15% of them found once; the top ten carry approximately 4.3%.

The sample was blood. The clonotype originates from a middle-aged woman with Graves' ophthalmopathy. The V gene is TRBV4-1, the J gene TRBJ1-1; D not certain. The chain's CDR3 is CASSGIGFTGTEAFF. CDR3 coding DNA: TGCGCCAGCAGCGGTATTGGGTTTACGGGGACTGAAGCTTTCTTT.